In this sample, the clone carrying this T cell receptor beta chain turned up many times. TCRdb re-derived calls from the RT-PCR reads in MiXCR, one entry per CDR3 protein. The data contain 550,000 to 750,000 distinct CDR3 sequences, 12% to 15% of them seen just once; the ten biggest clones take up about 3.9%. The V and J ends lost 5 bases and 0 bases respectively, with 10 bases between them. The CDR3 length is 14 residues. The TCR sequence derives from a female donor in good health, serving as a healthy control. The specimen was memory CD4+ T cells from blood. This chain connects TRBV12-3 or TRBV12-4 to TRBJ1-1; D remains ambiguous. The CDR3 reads CASSVDGVNTEAFF. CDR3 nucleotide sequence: TGTGCCAGCAGTGTCGATGGGGTGAACACTGAAGCTTTCTTT.